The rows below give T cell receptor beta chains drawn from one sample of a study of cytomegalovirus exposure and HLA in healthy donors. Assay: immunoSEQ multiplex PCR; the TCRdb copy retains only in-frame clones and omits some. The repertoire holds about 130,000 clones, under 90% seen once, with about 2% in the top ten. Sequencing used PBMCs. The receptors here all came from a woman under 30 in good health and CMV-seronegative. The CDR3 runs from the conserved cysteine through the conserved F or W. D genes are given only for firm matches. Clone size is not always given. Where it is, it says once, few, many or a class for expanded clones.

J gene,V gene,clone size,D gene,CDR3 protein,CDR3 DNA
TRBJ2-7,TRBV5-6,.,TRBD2,CASSAGLAGVYEQYF,TGTGCCAGCAGCGCTGGACTAGCGGGAGTGTACGAGCAGTACTTC
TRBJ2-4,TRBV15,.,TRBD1,CATSIETGVNIQYF,TGTGCCACCAGCATCGAAACAGGGGTGAACATTCAGTACTTC
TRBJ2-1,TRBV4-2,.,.,CASSQVGVRGSPYEQFF,TGTGCCAGCAGCCAGGTCGGGGTGAGGGGGTCACCGTATGAGCAGTTCTTC
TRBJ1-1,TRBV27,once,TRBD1,CASSPQDRAPEAFF,TGTGCCAGCAGTCCCCAGGACAGGGCCCCTGAAGCTTTCTTT
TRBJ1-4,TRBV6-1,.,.,CASSVYRKVANEKLFF,TGTGCCAGCAGTGTATACAGAAAAGTAGCTAATGAAAAACTGTTTTTT
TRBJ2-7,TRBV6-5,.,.,CASSYLRGYEQYF,TGTGCCAGCAGTTACCTCCGCGGCTACGAGCAGTACTTC
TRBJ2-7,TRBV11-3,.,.,CASSLEAGGGPYEQYF,TGTGCCAGCAGCTTAGAGGCTGGGGGCGGTCCCTACGAGCAGTACTTC
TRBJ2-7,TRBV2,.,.,CASSLGGHNEQYF,TGTGCCAGCAGCCTGGGAGGACACAACGAGCAGTACTTC
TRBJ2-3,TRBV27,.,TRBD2,CASSFAGGGTDTQYF,TGTGCCAGCAGTTTTGCGGGGGGGGGCACAGATACGCAGTATTTT
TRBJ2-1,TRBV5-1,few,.,CASSLALGAAYNEQFF,TGCGCCAGCAGCTTGGCTTTGGGGGCGGCCTACAATGAGCAGTTCTTC
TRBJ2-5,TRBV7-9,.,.,CASSSRGGETQYF,TGTGCCAGCAGCTCGAGGGGGGGGGAGACCCAGTACTTC
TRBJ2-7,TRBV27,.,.,CASSLSTQYYEQYF,TGTGCCAGCAGTTTATCGACTCAGTACTACGAGCAGTACTTC
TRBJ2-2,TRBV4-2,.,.,CASSQEATDYTGELFF,TGTGCCAGCAGCCAAGAGGCGACAGATTACACCGGGGAGCTGTTTTTT
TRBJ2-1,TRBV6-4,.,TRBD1,CASSDSTGSNEQFF,TGTGCCAGCAGTGACTCGACAGGGTCAAATGAGCAGTTCTTC
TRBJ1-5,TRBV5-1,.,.,CASSFVGGRGQPQHF,TGCGCCAGCAGCTTCGTGGGGGGGCGCGGTCAGCCCCAGCATTTT
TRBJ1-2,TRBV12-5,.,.,CASGTTAWGYGYTF,TGTGCTAGCGGGACAACAGCTTGGGGTTATGGCTACACCTTC
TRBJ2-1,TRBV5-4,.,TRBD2,CASSDRTSGNEQFF,TGTGCCAGCAGCGACAGGACTAGCGGTAATGAGCAGTTCTTC
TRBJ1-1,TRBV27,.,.,CASSLYGEAFF,TGTGCCAGCAGTTTATACGGGGAAGCTTTCTTT